This TCR beta chain was sequenced for a study of cytomegalovirus exposure and HLA in healthy donors. Study outcomes and limitations: According to a subsequent analysis, TCR clusters identified in the first cohort showed a tendency to co-occur across the roughly 120 validation repertoires. Altogether, 150 to 200 TCR beta chains were recorded as cytomegalovirus-associated.

To note about this clone: Its matching antigen is unknown.

Some clones are missing from TCRdb's copy, which holds only in-frame ones; the method was immunoSEQ multiplex PCR. The sample holds some 100,000 clones, 70% to 90% seen once. The CDR3 spans 17 residues. J gave up 3 bases and V 1 base, and 8 bases lay outside the gene matches. In germline, CDR1 is LGHNA, CDR2 YNFKEQ. Donors were drawn from the approximately 130-subject validation cohort, separate from the approximately 700-subject first cohort. This receptor was identified in a man aged 18-30 years in good health and CMV-seropositive. The V call is TRBV4-2, the J call TRBJ1-2; 10 positions agree with TRBD1. Material for sequencing was PBMCs. This CDR3 reads CASSQVPRQGADYGYTF. CDR3 nucleotides: TGTGCCAGCAGCCAAGTACCGCGACAGGGGGCCGACTATGGCTACACCTTC.